Below, 30 T cell receptor beta chains from the same sample are listed, as sequenced in a study of monozygotic twins with inflammatory bowel disease. Reanalyzing the 5' RACE reads, TCRdb keeps one entry per CDR3 protein, without DNA. Its table lists approximately 340,000 distinct CDR3 sequences. Material for sequencing was blood. Receptor source: a human donor with ulcerative colitis or Crohn's disease, or a healthy co-twin of an affected twin (not recorded which).

The rearrangement links TRBV5-5 to TRBJ2-5; there is no DNA to check the TCRdb D call of TRBD1. The CDR3 spans 15 residues. Germline CDR1 and CDR2: SGHKS and YYEKEE (reference sequence). The CDR3 sequence: CASSLDLGGLETQYF.

The chain joins TRBV6-5 to TRBJ2-7; the D gene TCRdb calls, TRBD1, cannot be checked with no DNA. Germline V gives CDR1 MNHEY, CDR2 SVGAGI. The CDR3 has 15 amino acids. This CDR3 is CASSYSRGPSYEQYF.

The gene calls are TRBV5-1 and TRBJ2-1; TCRdb picks TRBD2, but there is no DNA to check that call. The germline CDR1 and CDR2 sequences are SGHRS and YFSETQ. CDR3 size: 16 residues. This chain's CDR3 is CASSFSGRSSYNEQFF.

The V and J genes are TRBV5-1 and TRBJ2-7; there is no DNA to check the TCRdb D call of TRBD1. Germline CDR1 is SGHRS and CDR2 is YFSETQ. The CDR3 sequence is 14 residues long. The CDR3 sequence is CASRRTNGVYEQYF.

The chain combines TRBV20-1 with TRBJ1-1; TCRdb's D gene call, TRBD1, goes unchecked for lack of DNA. The germline CDR1 and CDR2 sequences are DFQATT and SNEGSKA (reference sequence). CDR3 length: 14 residues. The CDR3 loop reads CSAMTGGTNTEAFF.

The chain couples TRBV2 to TRBJ2-5. This CDR3 comprises 11 residues. CDR1 is SNHLY and CDR2 is FYNNEI in the germline V gene. CDR3 amino acids: CASSKKETQYF.

The chain is built from TRBV27 and TRBJ1-6; with no DNA, the TCRdb D assignment of TRBD1 cannot be verified. The CDR3 has 15 residues. The germline CDR1 and CDR2 sequences are MNHEY and SMNVEV (reference sequence). This chain's CDR3 is CASSLRQGWNSPLHF.

The chain couples TRBV12-3 or TRBV12-4 to TRBJ2-7; TCRdb designates TRBD1, a call that cannot be tested without DNA. CDR3 length equals 14 residues. Here the CDR3 reads CASGRIGGSYEQYF.

This chain joins TRBV6-1 and TRBJ2-7; with no DNA, the TCRdb D assignment of TRBD2 cannot be verified. The CDR3 contains 15 residues. Germline CDR1 MNHNS, CDR2 SASEGT. The CDR3 sequence: CASRSGTSGNYEQYF.

The CDR3 here is CAISHPSGTAVEQFF. The chain joins TRBV10-3 to TRBJ2-1; the D call from TCRdb, TRBD2, cannot be confirmed without DNA. Germline V gene lookup returns CDR1 ENHRY and CDR2 SYGVKD. This CDR3 comprises 15 residues.

The J gene is TRBJ1-1, the V gene TRBV5-1. This CDR3 spans 13 amino acids. Germline loops: CDR1 SGHRS, CDR2 YFSETQ. CDR3 region: CASSFRADTEAFF.

V usage is TRBV6-5 and J usage is TRBJ2-7. The CDR3 has 12 residues. Germline CDR1 MNHEY, CDR2 SVGAGI. CDR3 region: CAGSDYSHEQYF.

The chain employs TRBV5-1 and TRBJ2-7. Germline V gives CDR1 SGHRS, CDR2 YFSETQ. The CDR3 is made up of 14 amino acids. CDR3 amino acids: CASSLDRVNYEQYF.

The J gene is TRBJ1-5, the V gene TRBV28; checking the TCRdb D call of TRBD1 is not possible without DNA. The CDR3 is 11 amino acids. The germline V gene has CDR1 MDHEN and CDR2 SYDVKM. The CDR3 spells CASSFGGPQHF.

The chain uses TRBV5-1 and TRBJ2-7; with no DNA, the TCRdb D assignment of TRBD2 cannot be verified. The CDR3 contains 16 residues. Germline V gene data show CDR1 as SGHRS and CDR2 as YFSETQ. The CDR3 sequence is CASREGGLAGMYEQYF.

The chain couples TRBV20-1 to TRBJ2-5. Germline V gives CDR1 DFQATT, CDR2 SNEGSKA (reference sequence). CDR3 length: 13 amino acids. Here the CDR3 reads CSARAGIWETQYF.

V and J are TRBV2 and TRBJ2-2; TCRdb calls TRBD1, which cannot be checked without DNA. CDR3 length: 14 amino acids. CDR1 is SNHLY, CDR2 FYNNEI, per germline. CDR3 in amino acids: CASRSDWGAGELFF.

The CDR3 loop is CATSRDRRTGQETQYF. The chain joins TRBV15 to TRBJ2-5; the TCRdb D gene call, TRBD1, has no DNA to confirm it. The CDR3 loop spans 16 amino acids. Germline lookup yields CDR1 LNHNV and CDR2 YYDKDF (reference sequence).

The rearrangement joins TRBV7-9 to TRBJ1-1; checking the TCRdb D call of TRBD1 is not possible without DNA. Germline loops: CDR1 SEHNR, CDR2 FQNEAQ (reference sequence). The CDR3 loop spans 14 amino acids. The CDR3 sequence: CASSLGTGITEAFF.

The chain joins TRBV5-1 to TRBJ2-1; without DNA, the TCRdb call of TRBD1 cannot be checked. Germline CDR1 is SGHRS and CDR2 is YFSETQ. The CDR3 sequence is 14 residues long. CDR3 residues: CASLSGTGGHEQFF.

The chain joins TRBV20-1 to TRBJ2-7; as DNA is missing, the TRBD1 call by TCRdb cannot be tested. The CDR3 has 16 amino acids. Germline V CDR1 and CDR2: DFQATT, SNEGSKA (reference sequence). CDR3 sequence reads: CSASAPGPDFSYEQYF.

The chain employs TRBV7-3 and TRBJ2-1; TCRdb's D call, TRBD2, is unchecked because there is no DNA. CDR3 length equals 16 residues. The germline V gene has CDR1 SGHTA and CDR2 FQGTGA. CDR3 residues: CASSSPGLDPYNEQFF.

The rearrangement joins TRBV7-6 to TRBJ2-1; TCRdb selects TRBD2, and the lack of DNA leaves this call unchecked. This CDR3 contains 14 residues. The V gene's germline CDR1 is SGHVS and CDR2 FNYEAQ. CDR3 loop: CASSLELASNEQFF.

The CDR3 region is CASSLAKAYSNQPQHF. The rearrangement joins TRBV5-1 to TRBJ1-5. CDR1 and CDR2 (germline): SGHRS, YFSETQ. This CDR3 is 16 amino acids long.

The rearrangement links TRBV7-6 to TRBJ1-6; TCRdb calls TRBD1, which cannot be checked without DNA. Germline assignment: CDR1 SGHVS and CDR2 FNYEAQ. The CDR3 totals 15 residues. The chain's CDR3 is CASSVNRAVNSPLHF.

This rearrangement joins TRBV20-1 to TRBJ1-5. The CDR3 extends over 14 amino acids. Germline assignment: CDR1 DFQATT and CDR2 SNEGSKA (reference sequence). The CDR3 sequence: CSAREGVWNQPQHF.

The chain combines TRBV20-1 with TRBJ1-5. This CDR3 comprises 15 residues. In germline, CDR1 is DFQATT, CDR2 SNEGSKA (reference sequence). Here the CDR3 reads CSARTRRDSNQPQHF.

The chain carries TRBV6-2 or TRBV6-3 and TRBJ2-1. This CDR3 contains 11 residues. CDR1 is MNHEY and CDR2 is SVGEGT in the germline V gene. Here the CDR3 reads CASRGSYEQFF.

The rearrangement joins TRBV12-3 or TRBV12-4 to TRBJ2-2; the TCRdb call, TRBD1, lacks DNA for checking. The CDR3 is 17 residues long. CDR3 sequence reads: CASSLGGAGYVGGELFF.

This chain connects TRBV12-3 or TRBV12-4 to TRBJ1-3; with no DNA, the TCRdb D assignment of TRBD1 cannot be verified. The CDR3 loop spans 15 amino acids. CDR3 sequence reads: CASIKTGTPLDTIYF.